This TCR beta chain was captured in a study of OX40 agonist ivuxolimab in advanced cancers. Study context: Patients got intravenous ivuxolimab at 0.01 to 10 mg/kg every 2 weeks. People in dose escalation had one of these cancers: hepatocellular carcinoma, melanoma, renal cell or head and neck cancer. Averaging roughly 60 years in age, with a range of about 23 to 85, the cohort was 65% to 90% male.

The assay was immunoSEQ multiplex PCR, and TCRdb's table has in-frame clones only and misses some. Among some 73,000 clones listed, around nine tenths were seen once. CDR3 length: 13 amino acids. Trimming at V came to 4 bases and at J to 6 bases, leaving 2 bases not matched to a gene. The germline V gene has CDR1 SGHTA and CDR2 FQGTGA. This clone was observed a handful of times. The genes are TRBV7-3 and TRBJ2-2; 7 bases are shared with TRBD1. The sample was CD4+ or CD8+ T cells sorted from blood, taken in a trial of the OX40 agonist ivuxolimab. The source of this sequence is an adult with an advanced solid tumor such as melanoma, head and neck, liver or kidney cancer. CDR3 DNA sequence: TGTGCCAGCAGCTCCGACAGGGCCGGGGAGCTGTTTTTT. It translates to CASSSDRAGELFF.